Listed below are T cell receptor beta chains from one sample, sequenced in a study of cytomegalovirus exposure and HLA in healthy donors. Sequenced by immunoSEQ multiplex PCR; TCRdb stores in-frame clones only, minus some. This sample has 150,000 to 170,000 clones, with around 84% found just once. The sequenced sample consisted of PBMCs. The receptors originated from a human donor in good health. The conserved cysteine and the conserved F or W are not part of the CDR3 here.

V | CDR3
TRBV4-1 | ASSQGNGRGRPYLEAF
TRBV9 | ASSVGVSGMDTQY
TRBV9 | ASSVQRGQHTEAF
TRBV7-9 | ASSLGAGTTNEKLF
TRBV6-6 | ASRDITGDYNEQF
TRBV7-8 | ASSLGGGGQPQH
TRBV10-3 | AISDSPGWFPEAF
TRBV30 | AWSVRAYASYEQY
TRBV6-5 | ASSSPGQHNYGYT
TRBV2 | ASSEGQGELF
TRBV27 | ASSLGTPNTGELF
TRBV27 | ASRLLENYNEQF
TRBV6-5 | ASSYGTGPNQPQH
TRBV5-1 | ASSFGGGAFEKLF
TRBV18 | ASSLLETGTEAF
TRBV5-6 | ASSPREFYGYT
TRBV7-2 | ASSFGHTDTQY
TRBV7-3 | ASSLWSNEKLF
TRBV7-9 | ASSLFQGAGNQPQH
TRBV9 | ASSVASPGQIYGYT
TRBV2 | ASSGLAGVLETQY
TRBV2 | ASSLQGLNYGYT
TRBV9 | ASSVPLAGLNTGELF
TRBV28 | ASRKIRLATYNEQF
TRBV4-3 | ASSQTTVGNTIY
TRBV14 | ASSGGLIRPGETQY
TRBV28 | ASSRRWGYEQF
TRBV28 | ASSPRTGANNQPQH
TRBV19 | ASSIGQETQY
TRBV28 | ASSILGQGEGYT
TRBV7-8 | ASSLSGSMNTEAF
TRBV5-8 | ASSLWPTGSYEQY
TRBV19 | ASSTGTATYEQY
TRBV7-9 | ASSSGTGTYEQY
TRBV9 | ASSQREGLTGELF
TRBV19 | ASSPHRGTNYGYT
TRBV28 | ASSLNGLAGDTDTQY
TRBV7-9 | ASSPTGLTEAF
TRBV6-1 | ASSEYSYEQY
TRBV6-4 | ASSDTAGAAYGYT
TRBV27 | ASVQGAGGYT
TRBV7-9 | ASSTTGGKFYGYT
TRBV6-5 | ASGNRGGETQY
TRBV5-6 | ASSLVGSKTQY
TRBV2 | ASRYRQGAHNEQF
TRBV23-1 | ASSQSDRVDTEAF
TRBV19 | ASSMAQGQGVRTEAF
TRBV2 | ASSRGPVNYGYT